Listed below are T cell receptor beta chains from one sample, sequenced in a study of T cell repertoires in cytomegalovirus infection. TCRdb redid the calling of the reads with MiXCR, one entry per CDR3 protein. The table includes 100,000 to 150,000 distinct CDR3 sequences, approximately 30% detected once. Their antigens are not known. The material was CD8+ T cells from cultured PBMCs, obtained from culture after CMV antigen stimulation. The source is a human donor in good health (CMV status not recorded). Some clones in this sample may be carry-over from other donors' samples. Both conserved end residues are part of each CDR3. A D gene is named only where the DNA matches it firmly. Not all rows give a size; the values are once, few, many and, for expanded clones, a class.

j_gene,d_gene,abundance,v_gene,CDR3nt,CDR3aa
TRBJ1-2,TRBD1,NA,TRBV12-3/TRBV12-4,TGTGCCAGCAGCAGAGGCCGGGACAGGGGGGAGACTGGTAACTATGGCTACACCTTC,CASSRGRDRGETGNYGYTF
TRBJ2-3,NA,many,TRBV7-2,TGTGCCAGCAGCGCCCCGGGACATAGCACAGATACGCAGTATTTT,CASSAPGHSTDTQYF
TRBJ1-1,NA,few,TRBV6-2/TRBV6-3,TGTGCCAGCAGACGGGACTCCCAAAGCCCAGGGACTTTCTTT,CASRRDSQSPGTFF
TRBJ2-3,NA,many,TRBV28,TGTGCCAGCAACGCTGGGGGGGCGACGCAGTATTTT,CASNAGGATQYF
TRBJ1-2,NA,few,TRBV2,TGTGCCAGCAGGAATCTGGGCCTCAACTATGGCTACACCTTC,CASRNLGLNYGYTF
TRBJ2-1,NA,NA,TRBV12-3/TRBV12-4,TGTGCCAGCAGTCCCGACGGCTACTCCTACAATGAGCAGTTCTTC,CASSPDGYSYNEQFF
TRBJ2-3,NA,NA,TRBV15,TGTGCCACCAGCAGATCGGGTTCGGGGGCAGGCCACTATCGCACAGATACGCAGTATTTT,CATSRSGSGAGHYRTDTQYF
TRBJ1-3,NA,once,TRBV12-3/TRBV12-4,TGTGCCAGCAGTTTAGGCGGGGATGCTGGAAACACCATATATTTT,CASSLGGDAGNTIYF
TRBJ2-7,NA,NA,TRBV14,TGTGCCAGCAGCCAAGTTCGGGCCTACGAGCAGTACTTC,CASSQVRAYEQYF
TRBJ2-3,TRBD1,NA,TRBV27,TGTGCCAGCAGTTCCCTCAAAACAGGGGGCGGCACAGATACGCAGTATTTT,CASSSLKTGGGTDTQYF
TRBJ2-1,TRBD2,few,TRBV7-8,TGTGCCAGCAGCTTAACCGGGACTAGCGGGTGGAATGAGCAGTTCTTC,CASSLTGTSGWNEQFF
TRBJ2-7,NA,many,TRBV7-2,TGTGCCAGCAGCTTATCCTCCTACGAGCAGTACTTC,CASSLSSYEQYF
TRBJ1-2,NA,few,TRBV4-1,TGCGCCAGCAGCCAAGAGGGGGCAGGGTTCGTCAACTATGGCTACACCTTC,CASSQEGAGFVNYGYTF
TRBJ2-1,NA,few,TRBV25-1,TGTGCCAGCAGTTTAGCATGGGACGGGGATGAGCAGTTCTTC,CASSLAWDGDEQFF
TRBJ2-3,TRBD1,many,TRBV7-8,TGTGCCAGCAGTTCCCGAGGACAGGTGGACACAGATACGCAGTATTTT,CASSSRGQVDTDTQYF
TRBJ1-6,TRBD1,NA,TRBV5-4,TGTGCCAGCAGCTTGGACTCACCAGGGGGAAATTCACCCCTCCACTTT,CASSLDSPGGNSPLHF
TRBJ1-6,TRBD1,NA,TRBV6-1,TGTGCCAGCAGTCCCGGGACAGAGAATTCACCCCTCCACTTT,CASSPGTENSPLHF
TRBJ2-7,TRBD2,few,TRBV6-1,TGTGCCAGCAGTGAGGGGGGGGCCTACGAGCAGTACTTC,CASSEGGAYEQYF
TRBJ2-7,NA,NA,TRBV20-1,TGCAGTGCTGCCCTCTACCAGCCGTCCTACGAGCAGTACTTC,CSAALYQPSYEQYF
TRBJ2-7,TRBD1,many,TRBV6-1,TGTGCCAGCAGTAAGGACAGGGGCTACGAGCAGTACTTC,CASSKDRGYEQYF
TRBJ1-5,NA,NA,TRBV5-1,TGCGCCAGCAGCTTGGAGGGGGATCGGCCCCAGCATTTT,CASSLEGDRPQHF
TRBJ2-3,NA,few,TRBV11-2,TGTGCCAGCAGCTTAATTCTCCAGGGTGGGCCAGATACGCAGTATTTT,CASSLILQGGPDTQYF
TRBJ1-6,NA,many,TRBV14,TGTGCCAGCAGCCCAGACAGTACCTCAAATTCACCCCTCCACTTT,CASSPDSTSNSPLHF
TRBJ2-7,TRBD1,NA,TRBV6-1,TGTGCCAGCAGTGAACCCGCCGGGACAGGGCTCGACGAGCAGTACTTC,CASSEPAGTGLDEQYF
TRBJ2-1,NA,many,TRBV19,TGTGCCAGTAGTTTTCAGGGACCCGAAAAGACTTCCTCCTACAATGAGCAGTTCTTC,CASSFQGPEKTSSYNEQFF
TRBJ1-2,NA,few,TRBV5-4,TGTGCCAGCAGCTCGCCAGAGGATCCCCTCTGGGGCTACACCTTC,CASSSPEDPLWGYTF
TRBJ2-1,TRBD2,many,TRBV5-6,TGTGCCAGCTCGCCCGGGGAGGGCTACAATGAGCAGTTCTTC,CASSPGEGYNEQFF
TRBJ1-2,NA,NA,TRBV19,TGTGCCAGTCAGGGCTATGGCTACACCTTC,CASQGYGYTF
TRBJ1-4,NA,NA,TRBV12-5,TGTGCTAGTGGTTTTGGGACCGGGACAAGCCTTACAACTAATGAAAAACTGTTTTTT,CASGFGTGTSLTTNEKLFF
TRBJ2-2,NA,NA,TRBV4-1,TGCGCCAGCAGCCAAGCGTGGGGGAACACCGGGGAGCTGTTTTTT,CASSQAWGNTGELFF
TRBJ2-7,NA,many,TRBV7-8,TGTGCCAGCAGCCCGATTCTTATAGGGTTAGGCGAGCAGTACTTC,CASSPILIGLGEQYF
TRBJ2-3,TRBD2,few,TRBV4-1,TGCGCCAGCAGCCCCCTTTCCTTGGGCGGGGGAGATCTAGATACGCAGTATTTT,CASSPLSLGGGDLDTQYF
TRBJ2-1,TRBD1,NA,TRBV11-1,TGTGCCAGCAGCCCCAACCTCGGGGACAGGGGTGGAGATGAGCAGTTCTTC,CASSPNLGDRGGDEQFF
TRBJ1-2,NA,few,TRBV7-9,TGTGCCAGCAGCTTAGAGACGCAGGCGATTAACTATGGCTACACCTTC,CASSLETQAINYGYTF
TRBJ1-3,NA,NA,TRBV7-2,TGTGCCAGCAGCTTAGCGTCAGGGTCGGGAAACACCATATATTTT,CASSLASGSGNTIYF
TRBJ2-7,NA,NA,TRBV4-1,TGCGCCAGCAGCCAAGCGACCGTACAATACGAGCAGTACTTC,CASSQATVQYEQYF
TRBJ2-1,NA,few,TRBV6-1,TGTGCCAGCAGTGAAGATGGCGGGTACAATGAGCAGTTCTTC,CASSEDGGYNEQFF
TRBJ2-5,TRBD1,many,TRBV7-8,TGTGCCAGCAGCTTCGTTCCAGGGGGCGACGAGACCCAGTACTTC,CASSFVPGGDETQYF
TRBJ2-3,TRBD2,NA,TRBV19,TGTGCCAGTAGTATAAGGTTAAGTAGCGGGGGGGGAGAGACAGATACGCAGTATTTT,CASSIRLSSGGGETDTQYF
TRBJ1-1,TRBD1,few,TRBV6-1,TGTGCCAGCAGAGCGACAGGGGCAGGGACTGAAGCTTTCTTT,CASRATGAGTEAFF
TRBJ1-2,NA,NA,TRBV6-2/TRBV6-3,TGTGCCAGCACAACCCGGGCCTACTATGGCTACACCTTC,CASTTRAYYGYTF
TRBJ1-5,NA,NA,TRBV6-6,TGTGCCAGCAGTGATGACAGCCTCTGGCAGCCCCAGCATTTT,CASSDDSLWQPQHF
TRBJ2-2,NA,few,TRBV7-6,TGTGCCAGCAGCTCACCGGGGGGACAGAGAGTGAACACCGGGGAGCTGTTTTTT,CASSSPGGQRVNTGELFF
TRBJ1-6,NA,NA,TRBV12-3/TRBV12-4,TGTGCCAGCAGACCGGGACTCGGTTCACCCCTCCACTTT,CASRPGLGSPLHF
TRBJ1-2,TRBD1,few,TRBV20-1,TGCAGTGCTAGCCCGACAGGGTCCGAAGCTAACTATGGCTACACCTTC,CSASPTGSEANYGYTF
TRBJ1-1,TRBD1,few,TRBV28,TGTGCCAGCGGACAGACAGGGCCTGAAGCTTTCTTT,CASGQTGPEAFF
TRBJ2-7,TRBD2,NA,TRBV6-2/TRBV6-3,TGTGCCAGCAGTTACTTGTTAGCGGGGAGCTCCTACGAGCAGTACTTC,CASSYLLAGSSYEQYF
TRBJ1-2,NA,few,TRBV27,TGTGCCAGCAGTCCCGTGGGTTTCTATGGCTACACCTTC,CASSPVGFYGYTF
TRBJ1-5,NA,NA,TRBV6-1,TGTGCCAGCAGTGACAGGGTTGATAGCAATCAGCCCCAGCATTTT,CASSDRVDSNQPQHF
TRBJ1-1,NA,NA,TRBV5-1,TGCGCCAGCAGCTTTGGAGGGAGCATGAACACTGAAGCTTTCTTT,CASSFGGSMNTEAFF
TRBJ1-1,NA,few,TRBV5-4,TGTGCCAGCAGCCCAGGGGACGGGACTGAAGCTTTCTTT,CASSPGDGTEAFF
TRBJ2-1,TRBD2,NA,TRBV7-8,TGTGCCAGCAGCTTACCAAAAAGCGGGGGGGAGTCCTACAATGAGCAGTTCTTC,CASSLPKSGGESYNEQFF
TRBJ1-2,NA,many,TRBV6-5,TGTGCCAGCAGTTACAACCCCCGGCCCTTAGACGGGGGCTACACCTTC,CASSYNPRPLDGGYTF
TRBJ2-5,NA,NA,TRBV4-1,TGCGCCAGCAGCCAGTCGGCGTCGGGGGAGACCCAGTACTTC,CASSQSASGETQYF
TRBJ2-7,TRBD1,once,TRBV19,TGTGCCAGTAGTATAGGGGCACAGGGGGCCTATGGGTACGAGCAGTACTTC,CASSIGAQGAYGYEQYF